One sample yielded the 28 T cell receptor beta chains listed below, sequenced in a study of blood T cell repertoires in COVID-19. Generated by immunoSEQ multiplex PCR, the TCRdb table keeps only in-frame clones and is missing some. This sample has around 300,000 clones, with 80% to 90% found just once. The sequenced sample consisted of peripheral blood. These receptors came from a man aged 30 to 45 with active or convalescent COVID-19.

V and J are TRBV20-1 and TRBJ1-1; the D is unclear. Germline V gene lookup returns CDR1 DFQATT and CDR2 SNEGSKA (reference sequence). CDR3 length equals 12 residues. V was clipped by 3 bases and J by 9 bases, with 14 bases between them. Written as DNA, the CDR3 is TGCAGTGCTAGTAGTCACCGAGGGAAAGCTTTCTTT. As protein: CSASSHRGKAFF.

The chain combines TRBV10-3 with TRBJ1-3, with a tentative D call TRBD1 (6 bases). V was clipped by 0 bases and J by 4 bases, with 13 bases between them. In germline, CDR1 is ENHRY, CDR2 SYGVKD. The length of the CDR3 is 16 residues. For the CDR3, the DNA is TGTGCCATCAGTGAGTCGATCGTCAGGGGAGGAAACACCATATATTTT. Protein: CAISESIVRGGNTIYF.

The chain has TRBV28 and TRBJ1-4; 9 nucleotides line up with TRBD1. The CDR3 is 14 residues long. Trimming took 3 bases from V and 10 from J; bases not matched to a gene: 6. CDR1 and CDR2 (germline): MDHEN, SYDVKM. The CDR3 protein is CASSFRDRDGKLFF. CDR3 coding DNA: TGTGCCAGCAGTTTCCGGGACAGGGATGGAAAACTGTTTTTT. The full variable domain, its missing parts supplied by reference TRBV28 and TRBJ1-4, is DVKVTQSSRYLVKRTGEKVFLECVQDMDHENMFWYRQDPGLGLRLIYFSYDVKMKEKGDIPEGYSVSREKKERFSLILESASTNQTSMYLCASSFRDRDGKLFFGSGTQLSVL.

This clone has just one count. The genes are TRBV9 and TRBJ1-3; maybe TRBD1 (5 bases). V dropped 4 bases and J dropped 2 bases, with 10 bases sitting between them. Germline V lookup: CDR1 SGDLS, CDR2 YYNGEE. This CDR3 is built from 14 residues. In DNA, the CDR3 is TGTGCCAGCAGCTACGGGGGAGCTGGAAACACCATATATTTT. Protein sequence: CASSYGGAGNTIYF.

The chain recombines TRBV29-1 with TRBJ2-1, with TRBD2 identical over 10 bases. The CDR3 contains 12 residues. Germline CDR1 SQVTM, CDR2 ANQGSEA. J was trimmed by 6 bases and V by 7 bases; bases with no gene match: 3. CDR3 sequence: CSGGLAANEQFF. The CDR3 DNA follows: TGCAGCGGAGGACTAGCGGCCAATGAGCAGTTCTTC.

This chain connects TRBV9 to TRBJ2-1; D might be TRBD1 (6 bases). Germline assignment: CDR1 SGDLS and CDR2 YYNGEE. V shed 3 bases and J shed 7 bases, with 8 bases lying between them. This CDR3 spans 12 amino acids. DNA for the CDR3: TGTGCCAGCAGCGGAGGGGGAAATGAGCAGTTCTTC. Its protein product is CASSGGGNEQFF.

The chain carries TRBV5-8 and TRBJ2-3; the D is unclear. The CDR3 runs 13 residues. The germline V and J ends were trimmed by 2 bases and 3 bases, with 7 bases remaining between them. CDR1 is SGHTS and CDR2 is YDEGEE in the germline V gene. The CDR3 DNA is TGTGCCAGCAGCTTCATGAGTACAGATACGCAGTATTTT. The encoded protein is CASSFMSTDTQYF.

The gene calls are TRBV6-2 or TRBV6-3 and TRBJ1-1, with D tentatively TRBD1 (6 bases). This CDR3 contains 13 residues. Germline values: CDR1 MNHEY, CDR2 SVGEGT. V lost 2 bases to trimming and J lost 6 bases, with 10 bases between them. The CDR3 loop reads CASSYVQGAEAFF. The DNA for the CDR3 is TGTGCCAGCAGTTACGTACAGGGAGCTGAAGCTTTCTTT.

This clone has a single count. This sequence joins TRBV6-1 and TRBJ1-5; a possible D gene is TRBD1 (6 bases). There are 15 residues in the CDR3. V was shortened by 5 bases and J by 2 bases, with 13 bases between the two germline ends. Germline V CDR1 and CDR2: MNHNS, SASEGT. CDR3 in amino acids: CASSWRGPGNQPQHF. Written as DNA, the CDR3 is TGTGCCAGCAGTTGGCGGGGGCCAGGCAATCAGCCCCAGCATTTT.

The chain uses TRBV4-3 and TRBJ1-5; tentatively, D is TRBD1 (5 bases). CDR3 length: 15 amino acids. Germline V gene lookup returns CDR1 LGHNA and CDR2 YSLEER. The germline V and J ends were trimmed by 5 bases and 2 bases, with 13 bases remaining between them. CDR3 bases: TGCGCCAGCAGCTATAACAGGATCGGCAATCAGCCCCAGCATTTT. Translated: CASSYNRIGNQPQHF.

V is TRBV5-4 and J is TRBJ2-2; 12 positions agree with TRBD1. The CDR3 sequence is 15 residues long. Germline CDR1 is SGHNT and CDR2 is YYREEE (reference sequence). Trimming removed 4 bases from V and 7 bases from J; junction bases left unmatched: 5. CDR3 DNA: TGTGCCAGCAGCGCCGGGACAGGGGGCGGCGGGGAGCTGTTTTTT. Its translation: CASSAGTGGGGELFF.

The chain joins TRBV11-2 to TRBJ1-1; TRBD1 matches 7 bases. Germline CDR1 reads SGHAT; CDR2 reads FQNNGV. Germline trimming cut 3 bases from V and 10 bases from J; bases unmatched to any gene: 11. The CDR3 spans 14 residues. The CDR3 is CASSFPDRAIGAFF. The CDR3 nucleotides are TGTGCCAGCAGCTTCCCCGACAGGGCCATTGGAGCTTTCTTT.

V gene TRBV6-5 combines with J gene TRBJ1-2; TRBD1 agrees at 7 bases. The CDR3 is 11 residues long. CDR1 is MNHEY and CDR2 is SVGAGI in the germline V gene. The ends lost 6 bases at V and 8 bases at J; junction bases unmatched: 3. DNA of the CDR3: TGTGCCAGCAGGAAGGGGGCCGGCTACACCTTC. Translating gives CASRKGAGYTF.

The chain couples TRBV30 to TRBJ2-1, with 10 positions matching TRBD2. After removal of 2 bases from V and 7 bases from J, the junction contained 2 bases not matched to a gene. The CDR3 sequence is 13 residues long. Germline CDR1 reads GTSNPN; CDR2 reads SVGIG (reference sequence). The CDR3 is CAWSTAGGNEQFF. CDR3 DNA: TGTGCCTGGAGTACAGCGGGAGGGAATGAGCAGTTCTTC.

The rearrangement links TRBV6-5 to TRBJ1-2; 7 bases align to TRBD1. V lost 6 bases, J lost 2 bases, and 3 bases stayed unmatched. The CDR3 length is 13 residues. Germline CDR1 reads MNHEY; CDR2 reads SVGAGI. The CDR3 protein is CASRPGQNYGYTF. DNA for the CDR3: TGTGCCAGCAGGCCGGGACAGAACTATGGCTACACCTTC.

The V call is TRBV3-1 (or the pseudogene TRBV3-2), the J call TRBJ1-5; 10 positions agree with TRBD1. Germline V gene sequence: CDR1 LGHDT, CDR2 YNNKEL (reference sequence). After removal of 8 bases from V and 3 bases from J, the junction contained 7 bases not matched to a gene. CDR3 length equals 15 residues. The CDR3 nucleotides read TGTGCCAGCTCCCAGGGACAGGGGAACAATCAGCCCCAGCATTTT. As protein: CASSQGQGNNQPQHF.

Only a few counts were recorded for this clone. The chain's CDR3 is CATPWTQGNTIYF. In nucleotides, the CDR3 is TGTGCCACCCCGTGGACACAAGGAAACACCATATATTTT. V gene TRBV24-1 combines with J gene TRBJ1-3; tentative D call: TRBD1 (5 bases). CDR3 length: 13 residues. V was clipped by 9 bases and J by 4 bases, with 12 bases between them. Germline values: CDR1 KGHDR, CDR2 SFDVKD.

As for this clone: The sample has other DNA sequences that encode this CDR3 too. This sequence joins TRBV7-2 and TRBJ2-7, with TRBD2 matching 9 bases. Per the germline V gene, CDR1 is SGHTA and CDR2 is FQGNSA. V was clipped by 0 bases and J by 2 bases; unmatched bases: 2. The CDR3 extends over 15 amino acids. DNA of the CDR3: TGTGCCAGCAGCTTAGCGCTAGCGGGAACCTACGAGCAGTACTTC. Protein: CASSLALAGTYEQYF.

The chain joins TRBV5-6 to TRBJ1-4; 8 bases fit TRBD1. The CDR3 sequence is 19 residues long. J lost 8 bases, V lost 0 bases, and 18 bases had no gene match. Looked up from germline, CDR1 is SGHDT and CDR2 is YYEEEE. This chain's CDR3 is CASSLAGQGAVSIREKLFF. CDR3 in DNA: TGTGCCAGCAGCTTGGCTGGGCAGGGGGCTGTCTCTATCAGGGAAAAACTGTTTTTT.

The chain uses TRBV27 and TRBJ2-1; TRBD1 aligns across 7 bases. This CDR3 is 14 amino acids long. J gave up 1 base and V 3 bases, and 0 bases lay outside the gene matches. Germline CDR1 reads MNHEY; CDR2 reads SMNVEV (reference sequence). CDR3 nucleotide sequence: TGTGCCAGCAGTTTGGGACAGTCCTACAATGAGCAGTTCTTC. It codes for CASSLGQSYNEQFF.

The rearrangement links TRBV29-1 to TRBJ1-1; TRBD1 agrees at 9 bases. The CDR3 consists of 14 residues. Germline V CDR1 and CDR2: SQVTM, ANQGSEA. Unmatched junction bases numbered 5, after V lost 6 bases and J lost 0 bases. The DNA for the CDR3 is TGCAGCGTGGGGACAGGGCCAATGAACACTGAAGCTTTCTTT. Amino acids: CSVGTGPMNTEAFF.

This clone turned up a few times. This chain joins TRBV6-6 and TRBJ1-1; TRBD1 aligns across 10 bases. CDR3 length: 17 amino acids. The germline gives CDR1 MNHNY, CDR2 SVGAGI (reference sequence). Losses at the gene ends were 5 bases for V and 2 bases for J; bases not matched to a gene: 11. This chain's CDR3 is CASSPLGTGALNTEAFF. The CDR3 DNA sequence: TGTGCCAGCAGTCCCTTGGGGACAGGGGCGCTTAACACTGAAGCTTTCTTT.

This clone has only one observation. The chain uses TRBV9 and TRBJ1-3; D gene unclear. CDR1 is SGDLS and CDR2 is YYNGEE in the germline V gene. Trimming left V 4 bases short and J 0 bases short, with 8 bases between. The CDR3 has 14 amino acids. This CDR3 is CASSLPSSGNTIYF. The CDR3 nucleotides read TGTGCCAGCAGCCTTCCCAGCTCTGGAAACACCATATATTTT.

The rearrangement uses TRBV7-2 and TRBJ1-2; D not certain. The V end lost 2 bases, the J end lost 2 bases, and 15 bases lay between the germline ends. CDR1 SGHTA and CDR2 FQGNSA come from the germline V gene. The CDR3 is 16 amino acids. The CDR3 here is CASSLSGAGGNYGYTF. The CDR3 DNA is TGTGCCAGCAGCTTAAGTGGTGCAGGTGGGAACTATGGCTACACCTTC.

This clone was observed a single time. The rearrangement uses TRBV18 and TRBJ1-2; possible D gene TRBD1, 5 bases. Germline V gene lookup returns CDR1 KGHSH and CDR2 LQKENI. V was clipped by 6 bases and J by 2 bases, with 7 bases between them. The CDR3 extends over 12 amino acids. The CDR3 sequence is CASSRDNYGYTF. The CDR3 DNA follows: TGTGCCAGCTCGCGGGACAACTATGGCTACACCTTC.

The chain uses TRBV4-2 and TRBJ1-1, with D unresolved. Germline assignment: CDR1 LGHNA and CDR2 YNFKEQ. This CDR3 has 16 residues. V dropped 1 base and J dropped 0 bases, with 12 bases sitting between them. In nucleotides, the CDR3 is TGTGCCAGCAGCCAAGGGGTGGGCACCATGAACACTGAAGCTTTCTTT. Amino acid sequence: CASSQGVGTMNTEAFF.

This clone was recorded a few times. The rearrangement uses TRBV10-3 and TRBJ2-7; 10 positions agree with TRBD2. This CDR3 is 15 amino acids long. The V and J ends lost 5 bases and 2 bases, in that order; junction bases with no gene match: 6. The germline CDR1 and CDR2 sequences are ENHRY and SYGVKD. The CDR3 DNA is TGTGCCATCAGTAGCCTAGCGGGGGCCCCCTACGAGCAGTACTTC. Its translation: CAISSLAGAPYEQYF.

The CDR3 here is CASSEGGAGNQPQHF. Written as DNA, the CDR3 is TGTGCCAGCAGCGAAGGGGGCGCAGGCAATCAGCCCCAGCATTTT. This rearrangement joins TRBV5-4 to TRBJ1-5; 7 bases align to TRBD1. V lost 4 bases, J lost 2 bases, and 6 bases stayed unmatched. Per the germline V gene, CDR1 is SGHNT and CDR2 is YYREEE (reference sequence). The CDR3 has 15 residues. Together with reference TRBV5-4 and TRBJ1-5, the CDR3 gives the full variable domain: ETGVTQSPTHLIKTRGQQVTLRCSSQSGHNTVSWYQQALGQGPQFIFQYYREEENGRGNFPPRFSGLQFPNYSSELNVNALELDDSALYLCASSEGGAGNQPQHFGDGTRLSIL.